These T cell receptor beta chains were read from a single sample in a study of cytomegalovirus exposure and HLA in healthy donors. Clones were sequenced by immunoSEQ multiplex PCR, and TCRdb holds only the in-frame ones, with some missing. This sample has about 82,000 clones, with 65% found just once. Sequencing input: PBMCs. The receptors were gathered from a woman aged 45-65 years in good health and CMV-seropositive. The CDR3 runs from the conserved cysteine through the conserved F or W. The D gene is left open where the match is weak. The size field is filled for only some rows; it gives once, few, many or a size class.

clone size	J gene	D gene	V gene	CDR3 DNA	CDR3 protein
-	TRBJ2-1	-	TRBV7-9	TGTGCCAGCAGCACTCAGGGGGAGGAGTACAATGAGCAGTTCTTC	CASSTQGEEYNEQFF
once	TRBJ2-1	TRBD2	TRBV5-1	TGCGCCAGCAGCCACGGGACTAGTGGCTATGAGCAGTTCTTC	CASSHGTSGYEQFF
few	TRBJ1-5	TRBD1	TRBV19	TGTGCCAGTACCTCTGGGACAGGGGGTAATCAGCCCCAGCATTTT	CASTSGTGGNQPQHF
-	TRBJ2-7	TRBD1	TRBV28	TGTGCCAGCAGCCACAGGGGGCCCTACTACGAGCAGTACTTC	CASSHRGPYYEQYF
-	TRBJ2-5	-	TRBV5-6	TGTGCCAGCAGCTTGAACTTCGGGTCCCAAGAGACCCAGTACTTC	CASSLNFGSQETQYF
-	TRBJ2-1	TRBD1	TRBV27	TGTGCCAGCAGTTTGAGGGACAGGTGGTTAGATGAGCAGTTCTTC	CASSLRDRWLDEQFF
-	TRBJ2-5	TRBD2	TRBV6-5	TGTGCCAGCAGTTACTCGGGGGGGGGCCAAGAGACCCAGTACTTC	CASSYSGGGQETQYF
few	TRBJ1-1	-	TRBV6-6	TGTGCCAGCAGTGCATCTCAGGCGAACACTGAAGCTTTCTTT	CASSASQANTEAFF
-	TRBJ1-2	-	TRBV6-5	TGTGCCAGCAGTCCATCAGGGTACTATGGCTACACCTTC	CASSPSGYYGYTF
few	TRBJ2-7	TRBD2	TRBV6-1	TGTGCCAGCAGTGAGGTTCCCCCGACTAGCGGGCCGTACGAGCAGTACTTC	CASSEVPPTSGPYEQYF
-	TRBJ1-1	TRBD1	TRBV28	TGTGCCAGCAGTTTTCGGACAGGGAACACTGAAGCTTTCTTT	CASSFRTGNTEAFF
many	TRBJ2-1	-	TRBV6-1	TGTGCCAGCAGTGGGCTAGCATGGATAAACAATGAGCAGTTCTTC	CASSGLAWINNEQFF
-	TRBJ1-4	TRBD1	TRBV27	TGTGCCAGCAGTTTAGGGACAGGGATAAATGAAAAACTGTTTTTT	CASSLGTGINEKLFF
few	TRBJ1-3	-	TRBV30	TGTGCCTGGACCACAGGGTTCTCTGGAAACACCATATATTTT	CAWTTGFSGNTIYF
-	TRBJ2-7	-	TRBV19	TGTGCCATTCAGAACAGGGAAGAAGCCTACGAGCAGTACTTC	CAIQNREEAYEQYF
-	TRBJ2-7	TRBD1	TRBV29-1	TGCAGCGTTTCGACAGGGGCACAGTACGAGCAGTACTTC	CSVSTGAQYEQYF
-	TRBJ2-5	TRBD2	TRBV5-4	TGTGCCAGCAGCGTGGGGGAGCGGGGGCCGAGGGAGACCCAGTACTTC	CASSVGERGPRETQYF
-	TRBJ1-6	-	TRBV6-5	TGTGCCAGCAGTTACTCGCCGAGTCTTAATTCACCCCTCCACTTT	CASSYSPSLNSPLHF
few	TRBJ2-5	-	TRBV28	TGTGCCAGCAGTTTCGGAGAGAAGACCCAGTACTTC	CASSFGEKTQYF
few	TRBJ2-1	-	TRBV6-5	TGTGCCAGCAGTTACGCAGGGATAAATGAGCAGTTCTTC	CASSYAGINEQFF
-	TRBJ1-2	TRBD1	TRBV28	TGTGCCAGCAGTCTTCGGGACAGGGCGGGCTACACCTTC	CASSLRDRAGYTF
-	TRBJ2-5	-	TRBV7-8	TGTGCCAGCAGCTTAGCAGGGGGAGAGACCCAGTACTTC	CASSLAGGETQYF
-	TRBJ2-3	TRBD2	TRBV29-1	TGCAGCGGGAGAGCGGGGGGGTTCGATACGCAGTATTTT	CSGRAGGFDTQYF
-	TRBJ2-7	-	TRBV7-9	TGTGCCAGCAGCTCCGGGTGGTCCTACGAGCAGTACTTC	CASSSGWSYEQYF
few	TRBJ1-1	-	TRBV4-1	TGCGCCAGCAGCCAAACCGAGTTGAACACTGAAGCTTTCTTT	CASSQTELNTEAFF
-	TRBJ2-7	TRBD1	TRBV6-5	TGTGCCAGCAGTAGGGACAGGGGCACTGTCGAGCAGTACTTC	CASSRDRGTVEQYF
once	TRBJ2-1	-	TRBV5-1	TGCGCCAGCAGCTCCCCCCCTTTGGGAGGCCGGTCCCTACCCTACAATGAGCAGTTCTTC	CASSSPPLGGRSLPYNEQFF
-	TRBJ2-2	-	TRBV5-1	TGCGCCAGCAGCTTACAGAGCACCGGGGAGCTGTTTTTT	CASSLQSTGELFF
-	TRBJ2-1	TRBD1	TRBV27	TGTGCCAGCAGGCCGGGAGGGACAGGGGGCTACAATGAGCAGTTCTTC	CASRPGGTGGYNEQFF
-	TRBJ2-7	TRBD1	TRBV5-1	TGCGCCAGCAGCTTGGTGGGACAGGGTAAGCAGTACTTC	CASSLVGQGKQYF
few	TRBJ2-3	TRBD2	TRBV30	TGTGCCTGGAGTGAAGGAGTAGCGGGGGGTTTTTCCACAGATACGCAGTATTTT	CAWSEGVAGGFSTDTQYF
-	TRBJ2-5	TRBD1	TRBV7-8	TGTGCCAGCAGCTTCCGGGACAGCAAAGAGGAGACCCAGTACTTC	CASSFRDSKEETQYF
-	TRBJ2-3	-	TRBV13	TGTGCCAGCAGCTTAGAAAGGAAGCGGATCTCAACTGGAGATACGCAGTATTTT	CASSLERKRISTGDTQYF
-	TRBJ1-5	TRBD1	TRBV28	TGTGCCAGCAGTTTTATGGACAGGGGATTGGATATGGATCAGCCCCAGCATTTT	CASSFMDRGLDMDQPQHF
few	TRBJ2-5	TRBD2	TRBV29-1	TGCAGCGTTATACTAGCGGGGGAGGTGGAGACCCAGTACTTC	CSVILAGEVETQYF
once	TRBJ2-2	TRBD2	TRBV2	TGTGCCAGCAGGGCCACTAGCGGGGGGGCCGGGGAGCTGTTTTTT	CASRATSGGAGELFF
-	TRBJ2-3	TRBD2	TRBV19	TGTGCCAGTAGTATCGAGGGAGGGACAGATACGCAGTATTTT	CASSIEGGTDTQYF
-	TRBJ2-2	-	TRBV9	TGTGCCAGCAGCGCTGGGGGGGGCGTCACCGGGGAGCTGTTTTTT	CASSAGGGVTGELFF
-	TRBJ1-1	-	TRBV15	TGTGCCACCAGCAGCGGGTTGATGGTGGGAGCTTTCTTT	CATSSGLMVGAFF
-	TRBJ1-1	-	TRBV5-1	TGCGCCAGCAGCCAAACAGGGACGAGGACTGAAGCTTTCTTT	CASSQTGTRTEAFF